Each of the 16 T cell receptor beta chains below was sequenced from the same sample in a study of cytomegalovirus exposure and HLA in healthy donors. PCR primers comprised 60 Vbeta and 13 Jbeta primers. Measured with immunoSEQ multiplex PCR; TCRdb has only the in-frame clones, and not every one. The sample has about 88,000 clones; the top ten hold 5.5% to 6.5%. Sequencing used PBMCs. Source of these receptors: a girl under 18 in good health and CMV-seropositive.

The CDR3 sequence: CASSFSTGSSYEQYF. DNA of the CDR3: TGTGCCAGCAGTTTCTCGACAGGGAGCTCCTACGAGCAGTACTTC. The chain employs TRBV27 and TRBJ2-7; TRBD1 aligns across 7 bases. Germline V gene sequence: CDR1 MNHEY, CDR2 SMNVEV (reference sequence). The CDR3 is 15 residues long. Trimming cost V 3 bases and J 0 bases; bases outside gene matches: 5.

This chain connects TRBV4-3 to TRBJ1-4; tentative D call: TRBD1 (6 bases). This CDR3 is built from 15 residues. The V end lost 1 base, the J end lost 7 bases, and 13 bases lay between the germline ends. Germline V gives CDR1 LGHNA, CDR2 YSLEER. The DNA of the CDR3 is TGCGCCAGCAGCCAAGCTATGGACAGAGCTGAAAAACTGTTTTTT. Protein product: CASSQAMDRAEKLFF.

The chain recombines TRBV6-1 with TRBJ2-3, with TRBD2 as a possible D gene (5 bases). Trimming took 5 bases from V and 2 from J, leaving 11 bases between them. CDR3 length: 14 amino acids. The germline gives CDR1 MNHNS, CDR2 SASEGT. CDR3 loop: CASSLDGVTDTQYF. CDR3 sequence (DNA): TGTGCCAGCAGTCTTGACGGGGTCACAGATACGCAGTATTTT.

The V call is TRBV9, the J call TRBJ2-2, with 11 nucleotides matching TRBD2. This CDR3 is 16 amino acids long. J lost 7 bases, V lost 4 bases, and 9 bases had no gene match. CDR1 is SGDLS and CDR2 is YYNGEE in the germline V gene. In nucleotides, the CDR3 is TGTGCCAGCAGCAGAGGGGTAGCGGGGGGGTTCGGGGAGCTGTTTTTT. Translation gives CASSRGVAGGFGELFF.

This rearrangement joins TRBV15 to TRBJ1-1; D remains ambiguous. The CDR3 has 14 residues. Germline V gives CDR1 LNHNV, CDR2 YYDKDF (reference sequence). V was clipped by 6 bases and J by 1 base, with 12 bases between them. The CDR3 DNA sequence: TGTGCCACCAGATGGACTCCAGGGAACACTGAAGCTTTCTTT. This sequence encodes CATRWTPGNTEAFF.

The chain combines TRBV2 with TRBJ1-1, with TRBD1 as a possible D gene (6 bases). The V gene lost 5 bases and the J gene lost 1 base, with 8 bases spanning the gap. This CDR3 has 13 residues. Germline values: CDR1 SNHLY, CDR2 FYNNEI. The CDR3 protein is CASSRDKNTEAFF. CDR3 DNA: TGTGCCAGCAGTAGGGACAAGAACACTGAAGCTTTCTTT.

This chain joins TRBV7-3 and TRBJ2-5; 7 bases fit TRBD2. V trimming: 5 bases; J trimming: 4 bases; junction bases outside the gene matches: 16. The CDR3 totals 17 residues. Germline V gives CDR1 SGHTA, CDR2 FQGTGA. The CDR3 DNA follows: TGTGCCAGCAGCCCCTCCGAGCGGGGAGGGCTCGGAGAGACCCAGTACTTC. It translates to CASSPSERGGLGETQYF.

The CDR3 region is CASSSQTSGLFGANVLTF. CDR3 in DNA: TGTGCCAGCAGCTCGCAGACTAGCGGGCTTTTTGGGGCCAACGTCCTGACTTTC. The chain has TRBV11-3 and TRBJ2-6; 10 bases agree with TRBD2. The trim removed 4 bases at V and 3 bases at J, leaving 9 bases unmatched. Germline V gene sequence: CDR1 SGHNT, CDR2 YENEEA. This CDR3 region has 18 residues. The full variable domain, completed using reference TRBV11-3 and TRBJ2-6, is EAGVVQSPRYKIIEKKQPVAFWCNPISGHNTLYWYLQNLGQGPELLIRYENEEAVDDSQLPKDRFSAERLKGVDSTLKIQPAELGDSAVYLCASSSQTSGLFGANVLTFGAGSRLTVL.

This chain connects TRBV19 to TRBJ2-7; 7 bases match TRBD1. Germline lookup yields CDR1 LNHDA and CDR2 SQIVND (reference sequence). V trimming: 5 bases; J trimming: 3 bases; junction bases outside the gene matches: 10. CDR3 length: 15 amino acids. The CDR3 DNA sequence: TGTGCCAGTAGTGTCGCTACGGACAGGATCTACGAGCAGTACGTC. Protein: CASSVATDRIYEQYV.

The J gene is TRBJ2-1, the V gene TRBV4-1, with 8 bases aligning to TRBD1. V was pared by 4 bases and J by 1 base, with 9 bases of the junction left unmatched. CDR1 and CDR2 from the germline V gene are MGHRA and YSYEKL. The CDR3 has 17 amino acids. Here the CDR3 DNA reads TGCGCCAGCAGCCGCGTTGCAGGGGGCGATTCCTACAATGAGCAGTTCTTC. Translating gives CASSRVAGGDSYNEQFF.

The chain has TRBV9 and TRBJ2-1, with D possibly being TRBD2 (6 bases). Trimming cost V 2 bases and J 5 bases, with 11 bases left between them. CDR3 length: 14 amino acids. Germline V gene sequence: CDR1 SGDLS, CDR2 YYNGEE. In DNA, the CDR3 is TGTGCCAGCAGCGTGGGGGGTACGAACAATGAGCAGTTCTTC. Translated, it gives CASSVGGTNNEQFF.

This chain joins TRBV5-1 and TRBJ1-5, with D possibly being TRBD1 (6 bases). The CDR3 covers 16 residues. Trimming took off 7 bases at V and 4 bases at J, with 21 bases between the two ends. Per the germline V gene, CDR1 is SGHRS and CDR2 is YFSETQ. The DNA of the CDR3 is TGCGCCAGCGCCGAGGGGACATTCGGGAATAATCAGCCCCAGCATTTT. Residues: CASAEGTFGNNQPQHF.

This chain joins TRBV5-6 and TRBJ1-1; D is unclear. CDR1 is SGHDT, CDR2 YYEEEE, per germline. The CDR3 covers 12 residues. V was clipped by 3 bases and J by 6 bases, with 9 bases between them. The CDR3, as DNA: TGTGCCAGCAGCTCTTCCGAGGCTGAAGCTTTCTTT. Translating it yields CASSSSEAEAFF.

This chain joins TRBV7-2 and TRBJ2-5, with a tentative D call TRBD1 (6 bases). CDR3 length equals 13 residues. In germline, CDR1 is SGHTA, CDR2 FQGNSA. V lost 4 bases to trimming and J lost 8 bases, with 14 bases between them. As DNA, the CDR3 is TGTGCCAGCAGCTCCAGGGACAAGGGAACCCAGTACTTC. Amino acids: CASSSRDKGTQYF.

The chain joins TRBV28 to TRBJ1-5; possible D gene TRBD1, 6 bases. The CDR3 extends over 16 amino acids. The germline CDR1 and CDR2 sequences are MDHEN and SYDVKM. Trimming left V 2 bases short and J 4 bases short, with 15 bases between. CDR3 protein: CASSLPAAGDNQPQHF. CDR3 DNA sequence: TGTGCCAGCAGTTTACCGGCGGCAGGGGATAATCAGCCCCAGCATTTT.

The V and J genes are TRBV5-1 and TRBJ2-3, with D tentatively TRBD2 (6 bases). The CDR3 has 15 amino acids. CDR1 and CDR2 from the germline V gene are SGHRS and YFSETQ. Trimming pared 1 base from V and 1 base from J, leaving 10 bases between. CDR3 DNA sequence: TGCGCCAGCAGCTTGACGGGACTGGGCACAGATACGCAGTATTTT. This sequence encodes CASSLTGLGTDTQYF.